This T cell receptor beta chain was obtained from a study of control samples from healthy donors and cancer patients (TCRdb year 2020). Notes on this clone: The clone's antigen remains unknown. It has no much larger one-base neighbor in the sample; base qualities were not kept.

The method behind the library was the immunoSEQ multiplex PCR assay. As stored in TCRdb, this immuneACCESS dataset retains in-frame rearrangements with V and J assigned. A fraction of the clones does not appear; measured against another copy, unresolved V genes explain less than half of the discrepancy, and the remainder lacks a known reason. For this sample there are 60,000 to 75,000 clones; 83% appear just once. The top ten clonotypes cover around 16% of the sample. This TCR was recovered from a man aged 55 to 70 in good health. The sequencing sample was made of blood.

Read as DNA, the sequence is TGTGCCACCAGTGACCCGGGACTAGCGGGTGGTTACGAGCAGTACTTC. Translated, it gives CATSDPGLAGGYEQYF. The rearrangement combines TRBV24-1 with TRBJ2-7, and TRBD2 aligns with 12 junction nucleotides. The germline V end is reduced by 4 bases and the J end by 4 bases; junction bases left unmatched: 7. CDR3 length: 16 amino acids, cysteine to phenylalanine. The read is trimmed to its CDR3 DNA, 48 bases read in frame from base 1. CDR1 is given as KGHDR and CDR2 as SFDVKD, both from the germline V gene.